The rows below give T cell receptor beta chains drawn from one sample of a study of T cell repertoires in cytomegalovirus infection. TCRdb re-derived calls from the reads in MiXCR, one entry per CDR3 protein. There are roughly 200,000 distinct CDR3 sequences in the sample; about a sixth occur only once, and approximately 25% lies in the top ten. Sequenced: CD8+ T cells from PBMCs. These receptors were obtained from a human donor in good health (CMV status not recorded). Some clones in this sample may be carry-over from other donors' samples. The CDR3 runs from the conserved cysteine through the conserved F or W. A D gene is named only where the DNA matches it firmly. Rows may omit the clone size; those that give it use once, few, many or a size class.

>TRBJ2-7|TRBV7-6|-|TRBD2
CASSPASGLVGGAYEQYF
TGTGCCAGCAGCCCCGCTAGCGGACTAGTAGGTGGTGCTTACGAGCAGTACTTC
>TRBJ2-7|TRBV5-1|-|-
CASSLRDNYEQYF
TGCGCCAGCAGTCTCCGGGACAACTACGAGCAGTACTTC
>TRBJ1-2|TRBV6-5|-|-
CASRGGQHNYGYTF
TGTGCCAGCAGGGGGGGACAACACAACTATGGCTACACCTTC
>TRBJ2-5|TRBV7-3|many|-
CASSLSGGGPQETQYF
TGTGCCAGCAGCCTAAGTGGAGGGGGTCCCCAAGAGACCCAGTACTTC
>TRBJ2-7|TRBV29-1|few|TRBD1
CSVEDQETGDYEQYF
TGCAGCGTTGAAGATCAAGAGACAGGGGACTACGAGCAGTACTTC
>TRBJ2-3|TRBV12-3/TRBV12-4|few|TRBD2
CASTLLGRGDTQYF
TGTGCCAGCACCTTACTAGGGAGGGGAGATACGCAGTATTTT
>TRBJ1-6|TRBV6-6|few|-
CASSLDTPSRNSPLHF
TGTGCCAGCAGTTTAGACACCCCCTCAAGAAATTCACCCCTCCACTTT
>TRBJ2-5|TRBV7-2|-|-
CASRFPGGAKTQYF
TGTGCCAGCAGATTCCCGGGGGGCGCGAAGACCCAGTACTTC
>TRBJ2-1|TRBV6-5|few|TRBD2
CASSPGLAGGNNEQFF
TGTGCCAGCAGTCCCGGACTAGCGGGGGGAAACAATGAGCAGTTCTTC
>TRBJ2-3|TRBV7-2|many|-
CASSPGGQGPGHTQYF
TGTGCCAGCAGCCCGGGTGGGCAAGGACCAGGACATACGCAGTATTTT
>TRBJ2-5|TRBV11-2|few|-
CASSRGPQTQYF
TGTGCCAGCTCAAGAGGCCCCCAGACCCAGTACTTC
>TRBJ2-3|TRBV27|-|TRBD2
CASSLWTSGGPTDTQYF
TGTGCCAGCAGTTTATGGACTAGCGGGGGGCCCACAGATACGCAGTATTTT
>TRBJ1-1|TRBV3-1|-|-
CASSQGLRTVGAEAFF
TGTGCCAGCAGCCAAGGCCTACGCACCGTGGGGGCTGAAGCTTTCTTT
>TRBJ2-2|TRBV6-6|-|-
CASMGTDPESTGELFF
TGTGCCAGCATGGGGACTGATCCCGAAAGCACCGGGGAGCTGTTTTTT
>TRBJ2-7|TRBV7-9|few|-
CASSTGQDYEQYF
TGTGCCAGCAGCACTGGACAAGACTACGAGCAGTACTTC
>TRBJ2-1|TRBV7-9|-|-
CASSLGFQAPEQFF
TGTGCCAGCAGCTTAGGGTTCCAGGCCCCCGAGCAGTTCTTC
>TRBJ2-1|TRBV4-1|-|-
CASSPPGRGDEQFF
TGCGCCAGCAGCCCACCGGGTCGGGGCGATGAGCAGTTCTTC
>TRBJ1-4|TRBV7-9|-|-
CASSLMGGEDEKLFF
TGTGCCAGCAGCTTAATGGGGGGCGAGGATGAAAAACTGTTTTTT
>TRBJ1-1|TRBV12-3/TRBV12-4|few|TRBD1
CASRLQGAPTEAFF
TGTGCCAGCAGACTACAGGGGGCCCCCACTGAAGCTTTCTTT
>TRBJ2-1|TRBV4-2|-|TRBD2
CASSQVTSGYYNEQFF
TGTGCCAGCAGCCAAGTGACTAGCGGGTATTACAATGAGCAGTTCTTC
>TRBJ2-7|TRBV14|few|TRBD2
CASSPRGLPYEQYF
TGTGCCAGCAGCCCCCGGGGACTACCCTACGAGCAGTACTTC
>TRBJ2-5|TRBV7-2|-|-
CASSLENF
TGTGCCAGCAGCCTTGAGAACTTC
>TRBJ2-7|TRBV2|few|TRBD1
CASIYPRAGGYEQYF
TGTGCCAGCATATATCCTAGGGCAGGGGGCTACGAGCAGTACTTC
>TRBJ2-3|TRBV7-2|many|TRBD2
CASSLSPGGGELSSTDTQYF
TGTGCCAGCAGCTTATCCCCGGGAGGAGGAGAATTATCTAGCACAGATACGCAGTATTTT
>TRBJ2-5|TRBV12-3/TRBV12-4|-|-
CATRAGETQYF
TGTGCCACCAGGGCTGGGGAGACCCAGTACTTC
>TRBJ2-4|TRBV7-8|-|-
CASSPRLPRENIQYF
TGTGCCAGCAGCCCCCGACTCCCCCGGGAAAACATTCAGTACTTC
>TRBJ2-5|TRBV7-6|-|-
CASSLKVGNQETQYF
TGTGCCAGCAGCTTAAAGGTCGGCAACCAAGAGACCCAGTACTTC
>TRBJ2-2|TRBV7-6|few|-
CASSSWVPGELFF
TGTGCCAGCAGCTCATGGGTCCCCGGGGAGCTGTTTTTT
>TRBJ1-2|TRBV12-3/TRBV12-4|-|-
CASSFAQGPTGGYTF
TGTGCCAGCAGCTTTGCCCAGGGTCCTACAGGCGGCTACACCTTC
>TRBJ2-1|TRBV28|few|TRBD1
CASSSDRGNEQFF
TGTGCCAGCAGTTCGGACAGGGGCAATGAGCAGTTCTTC
>TRBJ2-5|TRBV9|-|-
CASNQTGVETQYF
TGTGCCAGCAATCAGACGGGTGTGGAGACCCAGTACTTC
>TRBJ2-2|TRBV7-2|-|-
CASTAGGMGELFF
TGTGCCAGCACCGCCGGTGGAATGGGGGAGCTGTTTTTT
>TRBJ1-4|TRBV28|-|TRBD1
CASSLTGLEEKLFF
TGTGCCAGCAGTTTGACAGGGTTGGAGGAAAAACTGTTTTTT
>TRBJ2-7|TRBV19|few|-
CASSIAPDYEQYF
TGTGCCAGTAGTATAGCACCAGACTACGAGCAGTACTTC
>TRBJ1-1|TRBV7-2|many|-
CASSLVSGNTEAFF
TGTGCCAGCAGCTTAGTTTCAGGGAACACTGAAGCTTTCTTT
>TRBJ1-4|TRBV7-8|few|-
CATTGRATNEKLFF
TGTGCCACCACGGGGAGGGCAACTAATGAAAAACTGTTTTTT
>TRBJ2-7|TRBV5-1|-|TRBD2
CASSAGLAGIRSSYEQYF
TGCGCCAGCAGCGCAGGACTAGCGGGAATAAGAAGCTCCTACGAGCAGTACTTC
>TRBJ2-4|TRBV7-9|-|-
CASSYPEGRDIQYF
TGTGCCAGCAGCTACCCAGAGGGCAGGGACATTCAGTACTTC
>TRBJ1-1|TRBV7-9|few|-
CASSSGTGGTEAFF
TGTGCCAGCAGCTCCGGTACGGGCGGCACTGAAGCTTTCTTT
>TRBJ1-3|TRBV7-2|few|-
CASSFTLSGNTIYF
TGTGCCAGCAGCTTCACCCTCTCTGGAAACACCATATATTTT
>TRBJ2-1|TRBV7-9|few|-
CASSLEGAGDEQFF
TGTGCCAGCAGCTTAGAAGGGGCAGGCGATGAGCAGTTCTTC
>TRBJ1-1|TRBV7-6|-|-
CASLGEGDTEAFF
TGTGCCAGCCTGGGGGAGGGGGACACTGAAGCTTTCTTT
>TRBJ2-7|TRBV10-3|few|-
CAIGRASYEQYF
TGTGCCATCGGAAGGGCCTCCTACGAGCAGTACTTC
>TRBJ1-4|TRBV29-1|few|-
CSVEERAGEKLFF
TGCAGCGTTGAGGAAAGGGCGGGGGAAAAACTGTTTTTT
>TRBJ1-4|TRBV7-9|-|TRBD1
CASSLTSGGFEKLFF
TGTGCCAGCAGCTTAACATCAGGGGGCTTTGAAAAACTGTTTTTT
>TRBJ1-5|TRBV5-6|-|TRBD1
CASSLHRGGSNQPQHF
TGTGCCAGCAGCTTACACAGGGGCGGAAGCAATCAGCCCCAGCATTTT
>TRBJ2-1|TRBV12-3/TRBV12-4|few|TRBD2
CASSRAGGLNEQFF
TGTGCCAGCAGTCGAGCGGGGGGGCTGAATGAGCAGTTCTTC
>TRBJ2-1|TRBV14|few|TRBD2
CASSQEGLGHNEQFF
TGTGCCAGCAGCCAAGAGGGACTAGGCCACAATGAGCAGTTCTTC
>TRBJ2-1|TRBV10-3|-|-
CAISDRRGLDNEQFF
TGTGCCATCAGTGACCGTCGGGGTCTCGACAATGAGCAGTTCTTC
>TRBJ1-2|TRBV7-2|-|TRBD1
CASSSWDRGGYTF
TGTGCCAGCAGCTCATGGGACAGAGGGGGCTACACCTTC
>TRBJ1-2|TRBV7-9|-|-
CASSLYVSKGYTF
TGTGCCAGCAGCTTATATGTGTCGAAAGGCTACACCTTC
>TRBJ1-3|TRBV12-3/TRBV12-4|few|-
CASSPGPLEGNTIYF
TGTGCCAGCAGTCCCGGGCCCCTGGAAGGAAACACCATATATTTT
>TRBJ2-2|TRBV2|-|-
CASSEWANTGELFF
TGTGCCAGCAGTGAATGGGCGAACACCGGGGAGCTGTTTTTT
>TRBJ2-1|TRBV4-1|-|-
CASSQDPGQYNEQFF
TGCGCCAGCAGCCAAGATCCAGGACAGTACAATGAGCAGTTCTTC
>TRBJ2-2|TRBV11-3|-|-
CASSVGPEETGELFF
TGTGCCAGCAGCGTGGGGCCTGAGGAGACCGGGGAGCTGTTTTTT
>TRBJ2-1|TRBV5-8|many|-
CASRPKRDEQFF
TGTGCCAGCAGGCCTAAACGAGATGAGCAGTTCTTC
>TRBJ1-5|TRBV20-1|many|TRBD1
CSAVTGGESQPQHF
TGCAGTGCTGTGACAGGGGGCGAGAGTCAGCCCCAGCATTTT
>TRBJ2-1|TRBV7-2|-|TRBD2
CASSFSGPLEFYNEQFF
TGTGCCAGCAGCTTTAGCGGGCCCCTTGAATTCTACAATGAGCAGTTCTTC
>TRBJ2-5|TRBV10-3|-|-
CAISGEVRRYQETQYF
TGTGCCATCAGTGGCGAAGTCCGGCGGTACCAAGAGACCCAGTACTTC
>TRBJ2-1|TRBV7-9|-|-
CASRQLYTNEQFF
TGTGCCAGCAGACAACTCTACACTAATGAGCAGTTCTTC